The clone carrying this TCR beta chain has a count of ten or more. Its antigen is unidentified. Every patient underwent thyroid surgery untreated. TCRdb ran MiXCR on the PCR reads. The sample lists 75,000 to 100,000 clones, roughly 13% occurring once. The data stem from a study of metastatic and nonmetastatic thyroid tumors. Findings of the study overall: Malignant tumors reportedly showed significantly higher TCR beta diversity than benign nodules in both blood and tumor.

Germline CDR1 reads MDHEN; CDR2 reads SYDVKM. V shed 5 bases and J 5 bases; nucleotides not matched to a gene: 9. This CDR3 is built from 15 residues. This clonotype was obtained from a female donor with papillary thyroid cancer or a benign thyroid nodule (not recorded which). Some clones in this sample may be carry-over from other donors' samples. Sequencing was done on a sample of blood. J is TRBJ1-5 and V is TRBV28, with 7 bases that match TRBD1. Here the CDR3 DNA reads TGTGCCAGCAGTACCGAAAGACAGGGATATCAGCCCCAGCATTTT. As protein: CASSTERQGYQPQHF.